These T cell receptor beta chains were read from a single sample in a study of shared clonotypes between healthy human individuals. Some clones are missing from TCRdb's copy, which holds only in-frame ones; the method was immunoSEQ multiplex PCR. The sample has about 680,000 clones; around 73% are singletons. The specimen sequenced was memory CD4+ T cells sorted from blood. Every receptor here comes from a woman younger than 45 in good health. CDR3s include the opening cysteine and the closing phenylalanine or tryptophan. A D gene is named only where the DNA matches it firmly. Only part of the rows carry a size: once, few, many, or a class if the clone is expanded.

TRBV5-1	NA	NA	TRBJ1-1	TGCGCCAGCAGCCCCGAGGGGACACCGAACACTGAAGCTTTCTTT	CASSPEGTPNTEAFF
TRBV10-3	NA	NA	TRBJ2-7	TGTGCCATCAGTGAGTCAACGCGCGCCTACGAGCAGTACTTC	CAISESTRAYEQYF
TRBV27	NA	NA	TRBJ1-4	TGTGCCAGCAGTACGCGGGGGGGGACTAATGAAAAACTGTTTTTT	CASSTRGGTNEKLFF
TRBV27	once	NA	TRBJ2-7	TGTGCCAGCAGTTTCAACTGGGACTGGGCGAGCGAGCAGTACTTC	CASSFNWDWASEQYF
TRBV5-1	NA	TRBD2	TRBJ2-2	TGCGCCAGCAGCTTAGACAGAGATCGACCTCCGGGACTAGCGGGAGTAGTCACCGGGGAGCTGTTTTTT	CASSLDRDRPPGLAGVVTGELFF
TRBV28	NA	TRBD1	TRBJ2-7	TGTGCCAGCAGTTTATACAGGGGGCAAACCTACGAGCAGTACTTC	CASSLYRGQTYEQYF
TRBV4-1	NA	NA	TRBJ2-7	TGCGCCAGCAGCCAAGGGGTGGTTACCTACGAGCAGTACTTC	CASSQGVVTYEQYF
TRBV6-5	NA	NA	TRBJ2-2	TGTGCCAGCAGTTACTCTTACACCGGGGAGCTGTTTTTT	CASSYSYTGELFF
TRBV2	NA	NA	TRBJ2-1	TGTGCCAGTCCAAGACTGGGCGGGAACACGGGGAATGAGCAGTTCTTC	CASPRLGGNTGNEQFF
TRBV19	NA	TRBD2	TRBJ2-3	TGTGCCAGTAGTCCAAGCGGGACCAGCACAGATACGCAGTATTTT	CASSPSGTSTDTQYF
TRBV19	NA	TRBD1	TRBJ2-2	TGTGCCAGTAGTCTCCGGGACAGGCGTACCGGGGAGCTGTTTTTT	CASSLRDRRTGELFF
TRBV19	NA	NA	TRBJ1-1	TGTGCCAGTAACCTAAAGGGAGGTATGAACACTGAAGCTTTCTTT	CASNLKGGMNTEAFF
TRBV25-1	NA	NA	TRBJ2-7	TGTGCCAGCAGTGATCCGAGGCTCACCTACGAGCAGTACTTC	CASSDPRLTYEQYF
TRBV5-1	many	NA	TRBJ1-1	TGCGCCAGCAGCTTTGGAGGGGCGGGGGTAACTGAAGCTTTCTTT	CASSFGGAGVTEAFF
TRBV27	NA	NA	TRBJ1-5	TGTGCCAGCAGTTCTATTATTCGGGGGCAGCCCCAGCATTTT	CASSSIIRGQPQHF
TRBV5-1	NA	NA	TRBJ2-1	TGCGCCAGCAGCTTGAACGGGGATGAGCAGTTCTTC	CASSLNGDEQFF
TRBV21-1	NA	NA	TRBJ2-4	TGTGCCAGCAGCAACAGGGTAGCCAAAAACATTCAGTACTTC	CASSNRVAKNIQYF
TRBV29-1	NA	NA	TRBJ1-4	TGCAGCGTTACCGGGGAGATGAATGAAAAACTGTTTTTT	CSVTGEMNEKLFF
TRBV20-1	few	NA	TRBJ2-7	TGCAGCTCCCAAGGGGTAGGCGAGCAGTACTTC	CSSQGVGEQYF
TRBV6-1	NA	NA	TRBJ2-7	TGTGCCAGCAGTCGACAGGCCCCCTACGAGCAGTACTTC	CASSRQAPYEQYF
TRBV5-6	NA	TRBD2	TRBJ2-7	TGTGCCAGCAGCCCGCGACTAGCGGGCTACGAGCAGTACTTC	CASSPRLAGYEQYF
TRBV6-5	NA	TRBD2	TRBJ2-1	TGTGCCAGCAGTTTGGCTAGCGGCTACAATGAGCAGTTCTTC	CASSLASGYNEQFF
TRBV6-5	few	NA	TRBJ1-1	TGTGCCAGCAGTTACTCGGCAGGGCCCACTGAAGCTTTCTTT	CASSYSAGPTEAFF
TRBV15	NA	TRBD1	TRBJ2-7	TGTGCCACCAGCAGGGCCGGGACAGTATCCTACGAGCAGTACTTC	CATSRAGTVSYEQYF
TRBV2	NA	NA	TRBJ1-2	TGTGCCAGCAAAATCGGGAACTATGGCTACACCTTC	CASKIGNYGYTF
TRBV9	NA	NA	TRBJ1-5	TGTGCCAGCAGCGTAGGTTATGCAGGCCGAGGGAGCAATCAGCCCCAGCATTTT	CASSVGYAGRGSNQPQHF
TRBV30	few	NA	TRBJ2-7	TGTGCCTGGACGACAGGCGCCTACGAGCAGTACTTC	CAWTTGAYEQYF
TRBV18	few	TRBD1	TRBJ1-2	TGTGCCAGCTCACCTACTCAGGGGGTAGAGGTCTATGGCTACACCTTC	CASSPTQGVEVYGYTF
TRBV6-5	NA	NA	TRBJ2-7	TGTGCCAGCAGCCAGGACTATATCACCCACTACGAGCAGTACTTC	CASSQDYITHYEQYF
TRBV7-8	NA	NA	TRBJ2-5	TGTGCCAGCAGCTTAGTTTGGGCAGCTTCGGGGGAGACCCAGTACTTC	CASSLVWAASGETQYF
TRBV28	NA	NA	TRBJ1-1	TGTGCCAGCAGGCTAAGTAGGGCAAGGAGCACTGAAGCTTTCTTT	CASRLSRARSTEAFF